This T cell receptor (beta chain) comes out of a study of Ad26.COV2.S vaccination and SARS-CoV-2 variants. The CDR3 extends over 13 amino acids. V gave up 4 bases and J gave up 7 bases, with 10 bases separating them. CDR1 and CDR2 from the germline V gene are LGHDT and YNNKEL (reference sequence). Findings and limits, study-wide: Vaccine recipients surpassed placebo recipients in spike-specific TCR breadth. Non-spike TCR breadth was similar in vaccine and placebo recipients. Total T cell responses, in the TCR breadth and depth analyses, may have been underestimated.

In this sample, this clone turned up a few times. The antigen remains unidentified. Some clones are missing from TCRdb's copy, which holds only in-frame ones; the method was immunoSEQ multiplex PCR. The sample contains approximately 500,000 clones, around 88% of which appear only once. Treatment in this sample: roughly 20 received Ad26.COV2.S at low or high dose, single or two shots; about 5 received placebo; per-sample allocation not given. Collection of samples fell on day 63 after the first vaccine or placebo injection. What was given as vaccine was an Ad26 vector encoding Wuhan-strain SARS-CoV-2 spike.

This receptor was identified in a person between 18 and 65 years old who received the Ad26.COV2.S COVID-19 vaccine or a placebo. Material: peripheral blood, obtained in a trial of Ad26.COV2.S vaccine versus placebo. The chain carries TRBV3-1 (or the pseudogene TRBV3-2) and TRBJ2-2; tentatively, D is TRBD2 (6 bases). The CDR3 nucleotides read TGTGCCAGCAGCCCACTAGCTTTCGGGGAGCTGTTTTTT. Translated, it gives CASSPLAFGELFF.